This entry lists 5 T cell receptor beta chains sequenced from one sample in a study of blood T cell repertoires in COVID-19. Sequenced by immunoSEQ multiplex PCR; TCRdb stores in-frame clones only, minus some. The sample consists of fewer than 400,000 clones, roughly 90% of them appearing once. The specimen sequenced was PBMCs or T cells enriched from blood (not recorded which). These receptors all come from a woman aged 30 to 39 who had recovered from COVID-19.

The V gene is TRBV27, the J gene TRBJ2-1; 7 bases fit TRBD2. This CDR3 has 16 residues. V trimming: 5 bases; J trimming: 2 bases; junction bases outside the gene matches: 9. Germline V gene data show CDR1 as MNHEY and CDR2 as SMNVEV (reference sequence). The CDR3: CASSITSVGAYNEQFF. CDR3 bases: TGTGCCAGCAGTATAACTAGCGTCGGGGCCTACAATGAGCAGTTCTTC.

The chain has TRBV28 and TRBJ2-2; 9 nucleotides agree with TRBD2. V was clipped by 6 bases and J by 6 bases; unmatched bases: 8. Germline CDR1 and CDR2: MDHEN and SYDVKM. CDR3 length: 15 residues. The CDR3 coding sequence is TGTGCCAGCAGCATTAGCGGGAGCGTCGCCGGGGAGCTGTTTTTT. Residues: CASSISGSVAGELFF.

The gene calls are TRBV2 and TRBJ1-5, with D possibly being TRBD1 (5 bases). This CDR3 has 14 residues. Per germline, CDR1 SNHLY and CDR2 FYNNEI. V was trimmed by 6 bases and J by 3 bases, leaving 12 bases between them. The DNA for the CDR3 is TGTGCCAGCAGCGCTGACAGCCTCAATCAGCCCCAGCATTTT. It yields the protein CASSADSLNQPQHF.

The chain has TRBV11-2 and TRBJ2-1, with 9 bases aligning to TRBD2. Trimming took 1 base from V and 3 from J; bases not matched to a gene: 7. Per the germline V gene, CDR1 is SGHAT and CDR2 is FQNNGV. This CDR3 spans 17 amino acids. CDR3 sequence reads: CASSLVSSGTNYNEQFF. The CDR3 DNA reads TGTGCCAGCAGCTTAGTATCTAGCGGGACGAACTACAATGAGCAGTTCTTC.

The gene calls are TRBV3-1 (or the pseudogene TRBV3-2) and TRBJ2-3; D remains ambiguous. Trimming pared 4 bases from V and 5 bases from J, leaving 10 bases between. Germline CDR1 reads LGHDT; CDR2 reads YNNKEL (reference sequence). The CDR3 spans 13 residues. The CDR3 loop reads CASSPDSKDTQYF. In nucleotides, the CDR3 is TGTGCCAGCAGCCCCGACTCAAAAGATACGCAGTATTTT.